This record concerns one TCR beta chain sequence. This clonotype showed up many times. Its antigen is still unknown. Qualities for individual bases were not recorded, and no much larger clone is one base off. This record comes from a study of T cells in Graves' hyperthyroidism and ophthalmopathy (dated by TCRdb to about 2019). Notes on the research overall: Peripheral blood samples were taken at initial diagnosis, before any treatment was given. According to the paper, TCR Vbeta CDR3 sequencing was carried out on around 140 peripheral blood samples, which came from some 41 ophthalmopathy, around 74 hyperthyroidism and approximately 17 progressor patients. After blood sampling, hyperthyroidism patients were treated with methimazole at a starting dose of 30 mg daily, and ophthalmopathy patients were treated with high-dose intravenous methylprednisolone. The 100 discovery patients were randomly split 7:3 into training and test sets. In about 6 Graves' hyperthyroidism patients, the study also compared T-cell repertoires from thyroid tissue with T-cell repertoires from blood. An independent validation cohort of around 19 hyperthyroidism patients and 17 patients who later progressed to ophthalmopathy tested prospective prediction of ophthalmopathy. To identify TCR V-J signatures that set the groups apart, the researchers used a discovery cohort of roughly 100 patients, made up of around 40 with Graves' ophthalmopathy and some 55 with stable Graves' hyperthyroidism. Overall results and qualifications from the work: In validation, progression to ophthalmopathy was predicted by the model with nearly 71% sensitivity and about 72% specificity, a median of 6.5 months before onset. Most expanded thyroid clonotypes (frequency above 0.001) were also detected in blood, a finding suggesting that blood repertoires may reflect thyroid immune responses. No statistical method was used to set the sample size in advance, and investigators knew the group allocation. Ophthalmopathy was separated from stable hyperthyroidism by a 13 V-J signature model, with about 86% sensitivity and roughly 81% specificity obtained in cross-validation and 80%/75% obtained in testing.

The TCR beta CDR3 regions were amplified from the RNA transcripts. A first-round RT-PCR of the TCR CDR3 used the HTBI primer set with the Qiagen OneStep RT-PCR kit. Libraries were constructed in a second round of multiplex PCR, after which size selection and purification were performed. Paired-end sequencing of the libraries was performed with 100 bp reads on an Illumina HiSeq2000. The source study handled its data this way. SOAPnuke was used to process the raw data, removing reads that contained adapters or uncalled bases, had a mean Phred below 15, or lacked an exact match to the constant primer or identifier. High-quality paired reads were merged using COPE v1.2.5, and each unique nucleotide sequence was defined as a clonotype. MiTCR v1.1 was used to align the clonotypes against IMGT TRBV, TRBD and TRBJ reference segments. The analysis was restricted to V-J combinations with a frequency above 0.0001, which together covered just over 99% of the repertoires. A TCS score was defined as the ratio of F50 (clonal expansion) to E x V (chaos), with BLOSUM62-based TCRdist applied between CDR3 peptides within each V-J. Welch's t-statistics and random forest reduced approximately 520 V-J features to roughly 13, which were used in a naive Bayes classifier (R e1071). The public reads were reanalyzed by TCRdb: fastp trimming at Q25, MiXCR alignment, in-frame beta chains only. CDR3 protein sequences are deduplicated, and each keeps its most common genes and DNA. V and J calls and clone size were set by TCRdb, not the authors. Here the sample has under 600,000 distinct CDR3 sequences; about 16% occur a single time. Of the sample, about 3.5% falls within the top ten clones.

In the ophthalmopathy patients, disease was moderately to severely active, with a Clinical Activity Score of 3 or more, a NOSPECS grade of 4 or more, and a duration of less than 3 months. Exclusion was applied to patients with uncontrolled infections, other autoimmune diseases, pregnancy or lactation. Diagnoses were based on clinical symptoms, serum thyroxine and TRAb, thyroid ultrasound and orbital computed tomography. Ficoll-Paque density gradient centrifugation was used to isolate PBMCs from 8.5 to 10 ml of fresh peripheral blood. Trizol reagent was used to extract total RNA, and RNA quality was then checked on an Agilent 2100 Bioanalyzer. The CDR3 measures 13 amino acids from cysteine to phenylalanine. Left in the record is the CDR3 DNA by itself, 39 bases read in frame from the first base. Via the germline V gene (reference sequence), CDR1 is SEHNR and CDR2 FQNEAQ. Trimming takes 3 bases from V and 5 bases from J, and the germline ends sit 8 bases apart.

This chain is built from TRBV7-9 and TRBJ2-1, and possibly TRBD2, on 5 matching bases. Sequencing was carried out using blood. The source is a woman aged 40 to 49 with Graves' ophthalmopathy. The CDR3 region has the sequence CASSFGLHNEQFF. The DNA sequence reads TGTGCCAGCAGCTTTGGACTCCACAATGAGCAGTTCTTC. The variable domain in full, with residues beyond the CDR3 obtained from the reference TRBV7-9 and TRBJ2-1 genes, is DTGVSQNPRHKITKRGQNVTFRCDPISEHNRLYWYRQTLGQGPEFLTYFQNEAQLEKSRLLSDRFSAERPKGSFSTLEIQRTEQGDSAMYLCASSFGLHNEQFFGPGTRLTVL.